The 2 T cell receptor beta chains in this list originate from one sample, sequenced in a study of cytotoxic CD8 clonotypes in ibrutinib-treated CLL. Assay used: immunoSEQ multiplex PCR; TCRdb lists only in-frame clones, some missing. This table holds 160,000 or so clones, about 80% found once. Sequences were derived from PBMCs, sampled after 24 months of ibrutinib treatment. All receptors derive from a human donor with chronic lymphocytic leukemia.

The J gene is TRBJ2-7, the V gene TRBV7-2, with 7 bases fitting TRBD1. Trimming took 10 bases from V and 6 from J; bases not matched to a gene: 12. The CDR3 contains 13 residues. Germline CDR1 SGHTA, CDR2 FQGNSA. The CDR3 DNA follows: TGTGCCACGTCGACAGGGTGGGGAGTCGAGCAGTACTTC. Residues: CATSTGWGVEQYF.

This sequence joins TRBV28 and TRBJ2-2, with TRBD2 identical over 8 bases. Per the germline V gene, CDR1 is MDHEN and CDR2 is SYDVKM. The ends lost 7 bases at V and 2 bases at J; junction bases unmatched: 6. The CDR3 is 15 residues long. The CDR3 sequence is CASMRGDSNTGELFF. The CDR3 DNA reads TGTGCCAGCATGCGGGGGGACTCAAACACCGGGGAGCTGTTTTTT.